The 14 T cell receptor beta chains presented below share a single source sample, sequenced in a study of blood T cell repertoires in COVID-19. The repertoire was sequenced with immunoSEQ multiplex PCR; TCRdb's copy has only in-frame clones and lacks some. The sample contains about 130,000 clones, approximately 84% of which appear only once. Sequencing was done on a sample of peripheral blood. The receptors were sampled from a human donor in a cohort sampled during active COVID-19.

The gene calls are TRBV3-1 (or the pseudogene TRBV3-2) and TRBJ1-1, with TRBD1 matching over 8 bases. The germline V gene has CDR1 LGHDT and CDR2 YNNKEL (reference sequence). The junction had 12 bases not matched to a gene; V was cut back by 4 bases and J by 8 bases. The CDR3 covers 15 residues. The CDR3, as DNA: TGTGCCAGCAGCCCAGCCCGAGGACAGGGTTCAGAAGCTTTCTTT. Translation gives CASSPARGQGSEAFF.

The chain uses TRBV6-6 and TRBJ1-4; D is uncertain. CDR3 size: 14 residues. V gave up 4 bases and J gave up 3 bases, with 9 bases separating them. Germline CDR1 is MNHNY and CDR2 is SVGAGI (reference sequence). In DNA, the CDR3 is TGTGCCAGCAGTTTATCAACAGCTAATGAAAAACTGTTTTTT. It specifies CASSLSTANEKLFF.

The chain's CDR3 is CASSYSSLLNYGYTF. In DNA form, the CDR3 reads TGTGCCAGCAGTTACTCGAGTTTGTTGAACTATGGCTACACCTTC. This chain uses TRBV6-6 with TRBJ1-2, with D unresolved. This CDR3 comprises 15 residues. CDR1 MNHNY and CDR2 SVGAGI come from the germline V gene (reference sequence). Trimming shortened V by 0 bases and J by 2 bases, and 10 bases separated the two germline ends.

This chain uses TRBV19 with TRBJ2-6; D remains ambiguous. Germline V gene sequence: CDR1 LNHDA, CDR2 SQIVND (reference sequence). The V end lost 2 bases, the J end lost 2 bases, and 7 bases lay between the germline ends. CDR3 length equals 15 residues. The CDR3 nucleotides are TGTGCCAGTAGTATATCCCAGACTGGGGCCAACGTCCTGACTTTC. Encoded protein: CASSISQTGANVLTF.

The table lists this clone with many counts. This rearrangement joins TRBV14 to TRBJ2-7; D is perhaps TRBD2 (5 bases). The CDR3 totals 15 residues. The ends were cut back, 0 bases at V and 4 bases at J, with 13 bases in the middle. Germline CDR1 is SGHDN and CDR2 is FVKESK. CDR3 in DNA: TGTGCCAGCAGCCAAGATTCGGGGTTCGTTTACGAGCAGTACTTC. Protein: CASSQDSGFVYEQYF.

The chain links TRBV23-1 to TRBJ1-1; maybe TRBD1 (6 bases). TRBV23-1 is given ORF status, its function remaining uncertain. The CDR3 has 15 residues. Deletions cut 3 bases from V and 2 bases from J, with 13 bases between. CDR3 residues: CASSHPQDSNTEAFF. The CDR3 bases are TGCGCCAGCAGTCACCCTCAGGACAGTAACACTGAAGCTTTCTTT.

The chain recombines TRBV9 with TRBJ1-4; no definite D call. Germline CDR1 SGDLS, CDR2 YYNGEE. V lost 4 bases, J lost 7 bases, and 14 bases lay in between. This CDR3 region has 14 residues. The CDR3 loop is CASSPDIISEKLFF. CDR3 DNA sequence: TGTGCCAGCAGCCCAGACATAATAAGTGAAAAACTGTTTTTT.

V is TRBV19 and J is TRBJ2-2, with 9 bases that match TRBD2. The V gene end was trimmed by 6 bases and the J gene end by 3 bases; junction bases not matched to a gene: 8. This CDR3 has 16 amino acids. Germline lookup yields CDR1 LNHDA and CDR2 SQIVND (reference sequence). The CDR3 region has the DNA TGTGCCAGTAGGGGACGGGGGACTAGCTACACCGGGGAGCTGTTTTTT. Amino acid sequence: CASRGRGTSYTGELFF.

The gene calls are TRBV4-1 and TRBJ1-1, with D unresolved. CDR3 length: 14 amino acids. V lost 0 bases and J lost 5, with 10 bases in between. Germline V CDR1 and CDR2: MGHRA, YSYEKL. CDR3 protein: CASSQDNGETEAFF. CDR3 DNA: TGCGCCAGCAGCCAAGATAACGGGGAGACTGAAGCTTTCTTT.

This clone was observed a single time. The chain combines TRBV4-1 with TRBJ2-7; TRBD1 is a possible D gene (5 bases). The CDR3 spans 14 residues. Germline CDR1 reads MGHRA; CDR2 reads YSYEKL. The ends were cut back, 1 base at V and 3 bases at J, with 10 bases in the middle. The CDR3 nucleotides are TGCGCCAGCAGCCAAGTCCCGACAGACTACGAGCAGTACTTC. It yields the protein CASSQVPTDYEQYF.

This clone has just a few counts. The chain recombines TRBV9 with TRBJ1-6; D unclear. V dropped 2 bases and J dropped 8 bases, with 8 bases sitting between them. Looked up from germline, CDR1 is SGDLS and CDR2 is YYNGEE. The CDR3 sequence is 13 residues long. CDR3 nucleotides: TGTGCCAGCAGCGTTTCCGGGGATTCACCCCTCCACTTT. Translating gives CASSVSGDSPLHF.

V and J are TRBV5-5 and TRBJ2-7; D may be TRBD1 (6 bases). Trimming pared 4 bases from V and 6 bases from J, leaving 20 bases between. This CDR3 contains 15 residues. The germline gives CDR1 SGHKS, CDR2 YYEKEE (reference sequence). In DNA, the CDR3 is TGTGCCAGCAGCCAGGGGCCGGGCCCGCTAGCCGAGCAGTACTTC. Its translation is CASSQGPGPLAEQYF.

This chain connects TRBV3-1 (or the pseudogene TRBV3-2) to TRBJ2-2, with D tentatively TRBD2 (7 bases). Trimming removed 1 base at V and 7 bases at J, with 16 bases between. This CDR3 comprises 16 residues. The germline V gene encodes CDR1 LGHDT and CDR2 YNNKEL (reference sequence). For the CDR3, the DNA is TGTGCCAGCAGCCAAGGAATGTGGGGGGGCAGCGGGGAGCTGTTTTTT. Its translation is CASSQGMWGGSGELFF.

The chain recombines TRBV7-9 with TRBJ2-1, with 9 positions matching TRBD2. Germline V lookup: CDR1 SEHNR, CDR2 FQNEAQ (reference sequence). V shed 5 bases, J shed 6 bases, and the junction held 5 bases outside the gene matches. CDR3 length: 14 residues. CDR3 sequence: CASSPYSGGNEQFF. CDR3 bases: TGTGCCAGCAGCCCTTATAGCGGGGGCAATGAGCAGTTCTTC.